The 5 T cell receptor beta chains below come from one sample, sequenced in a study of Ad26.COV2.S vaccination and SARS-CoV-2 variants. Documented treatment: roughly 20 received Ad26.COV2.S at low or high dose, single or two shots; 5 received placebo; per-sample allocation not given. Collection of the samples took place on day 63 after the first injection of vaccine or placebo. Assay used: immunoSEQ multiplex PCR; TCRdb lists only in-frame clones, some missing. The data show about 680,000 clones, roughly nine tenths seen once. Sequencing was performed on peripheral blood, taken in a trial of Ad26.COV2.S vaccine versus placebo. The receptor source for this set is a person aged 18-65 years who received the Ad26.COV2.S COVID-19 vaccine or a placebo.

V and J are TRBV25-1 and TRBJ2-7, with no clear D. Germline V lookup: CDR1 MGHDK, CDR2 SYGVNS. Trimming pared 2 bases from V and 0 bases from J, leaving 5 bases between. The CDR3 length is 13 residues. CDR3 protein: CASSEHISYEQYF. CDR3 DNA: TGTGCCAGCAGTGAACACATCTCCTACGAGCAGTACTTC.

This clone was detected a few times. This rearrangement joins TRBV5-6 to TRBJ1-2; 9 bases match TRBD1. This CDR3 has 15 amino acids. In germline, CDR1 is SGHDT, CDR2 YYEEEE. The ends lost 2 bases at V and 6 bases at J; junction bases unmatched: 8. CDR3 sequence reads: CASSFYGTGNHGYTF. The CDR3 DNA reads as TGTGCCAGCAGCTTTTACGGGACAGGGAATCATGGCTACACCTTC.

V usage is TRBV6-5 and J usage is TRBJ1-1; 7 bases are a match to TRBD1. J lost 1 base, V lost 5 bases, and 4 bases had no gene match. CDR1 and CDR2 (germline): MNHEY, SVGAGI. CDR3 length equals 14 residues. In nucleotides, the CDR3 is TGTGCCAGCAGTCATAGACAGGGGAACACTGAAGCTTTCTTT. It codes for CASSHRQGNTEAFF.

V usage is TRBV5-1 and J usage is TRBJ1-6, with a possible D match to TRBD1 (5 bases). CDR3 length equals 16 residues. In germline, CDR1 is SGHRS, CDR2 YFSETQ. V was trimmed by 0 bases and J by 3 bases, leaving 10 bases between them. In DNA, the CDR3 is TGCGCCAGCAGCTTGGCCGGGACCGTCTATAATTCACCCCTCCACTTT. Translated: CASSLAGTVYNSPLHF.

This chain joins TRBV19 and TRBJ2-1, with TRBD2 identical over 7 bases. CDR3 length: 15 amino acids. The V segment lost 4 bases and the J segment 4 bases; nucleotides outside the gene matches: 7. Germline V CDR1 and CDR2: LNHDA, SQIVND (reference sequence). The CDR3 spells CASSNGLVRYNEQFF. Here the CDR3 DNA reads TGTGCCAGTAGTAATGGACTAGTTAGGTACAATGAGCAGTTCTTC.